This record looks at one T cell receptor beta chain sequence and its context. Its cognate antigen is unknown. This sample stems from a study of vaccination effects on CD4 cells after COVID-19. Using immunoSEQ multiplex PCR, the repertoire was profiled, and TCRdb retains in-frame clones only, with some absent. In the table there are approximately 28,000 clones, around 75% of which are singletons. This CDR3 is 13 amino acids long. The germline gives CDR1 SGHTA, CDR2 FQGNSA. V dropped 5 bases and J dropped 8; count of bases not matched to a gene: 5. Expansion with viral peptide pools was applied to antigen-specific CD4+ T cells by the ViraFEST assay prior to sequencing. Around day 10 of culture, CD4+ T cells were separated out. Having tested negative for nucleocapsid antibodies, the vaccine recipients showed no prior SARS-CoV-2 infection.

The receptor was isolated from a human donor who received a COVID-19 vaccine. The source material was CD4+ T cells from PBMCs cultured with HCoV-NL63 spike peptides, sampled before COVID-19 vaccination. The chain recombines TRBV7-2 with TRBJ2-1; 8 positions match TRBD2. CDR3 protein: CASSRGGRDEQFF. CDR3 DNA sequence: TGTGCCAGCAGCCGGGGGGGCCGGGATGAGCAGTTCTTC. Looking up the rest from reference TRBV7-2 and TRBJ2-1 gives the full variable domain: GAGVSQSPSNKVTEKGKDVELRCDPISGHTALYWYRQSLGQGLEFLIYFQGNSAPDKSGLPSDRFSAERTGGSVSTLTIQRTQQEDSAVYLCASSRGGRDEQFFGPGTRLTVL.